This T cell receptor beta chain was profiled in a study of T-cell reconstitution after alpha-beta-depleted transplantation in children. Library preparation (for TCRbeta) was performed with unique molecular identifiers. TCRdb itself ran the PCR reads through MiXCR, one entry per CDR3 protein. The sample has more than 550,000 distinct CDR3 sequences, about 10% seen once. Per the germline V gene, CDR1 is SGHNT and CDR2 is YYREEE (reference sequence). Trimming took 1 base from V and 11 from J; bases not matched to a gene: 12. CDR3 length equals 16 residues. This clonotype was found a few times. This rearrangement joins TRBV5-4 to TRBJ2-1; 10 nucleotides line up with TRBD2. The origin of this receptor is a human donor who donated a stem cell graft to a child with acute myeloid leukemia. The material sequenced was PBMCs from the stem cell graft donor, taken from the stem cell graft. Written as DNA, the CDR3 is TGTGCCAGCAGCTTGAGGCTAGCGGGAGCTACAATGAAGCAGTTCTTC. It codes for CASSLRLAGATMKQFF.